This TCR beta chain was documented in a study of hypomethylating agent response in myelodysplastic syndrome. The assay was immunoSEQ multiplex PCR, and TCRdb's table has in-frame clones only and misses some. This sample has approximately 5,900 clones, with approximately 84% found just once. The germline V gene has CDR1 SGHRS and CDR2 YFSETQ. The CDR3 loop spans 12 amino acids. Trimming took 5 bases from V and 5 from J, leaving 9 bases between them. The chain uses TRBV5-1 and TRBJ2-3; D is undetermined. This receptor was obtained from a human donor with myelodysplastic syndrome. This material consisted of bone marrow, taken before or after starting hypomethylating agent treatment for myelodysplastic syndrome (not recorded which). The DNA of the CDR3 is TGCGCCAGCAGTCTGACTGGAGATACGCAGTATTTT. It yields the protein CASSLTGDTQYF.